This T cell receptor (beta chain) was sequenced during a study of blood T cell repertoires in COVID-19. Germline CDR1 and CDR2: KGHDR and SFDVKD. There are 16 residues in the CDR3. V shed 2 bases and J shed 0 bases, with 11 bases lying between them. TCRdb's table, derived via immunoSEQ multiplex PCR, lists solely in-frame clones and lacks some. The sample yields a few hundred thousand clones, roughly 89% seen once. The clonotype originates from a woman in her late teens or twenties who had recovered from COVID-19. The sample comprised PBMCs or T cells enriched from blood (not recorded which). J is TRBJ2-3 and V is TRBV24-1, with D hard to call. The CDR3 here is CATSDSSVRSTDTQYF. CDR3 coding DNA: TGTGCCACCAGTGATTCGTCGGTTCGGAGCACAGATACGCAGTATTTT.